This T cell receptor beta chain comes out of a study of blood T cell repertoires in COVID-19. Using immunoSEQ multiplex PCR, the repertoire was profiled, and TCRdb retains in-frame clones only, with some absent. The sample comprises about 130,000 clones, roughly 74% of which are singletons, and 4.5% to 6% rests with the top ten. J was trimmed by 6 bases and V by 5 bases; bases with no gene match: 7. The CDR3 extends over 15 amino acids. Germline V gene lookup returns CDR1 MDHEN and CDR2 SYDVKM. Sequenced material: peripheral blood. The chain recombines TRBV28 with TRBJ1-5; 10 bases align to TRBD1. This TCR derives from a man older than 75 with COVID-19, enrolled during active disease. The CDR3 region has the DNA TGTGCCAGCAGTAGAAGGACAGGGGGGCGTCAGCCCCAGCATTTT. It yields the protein CASSRRTGGRQPQHF.